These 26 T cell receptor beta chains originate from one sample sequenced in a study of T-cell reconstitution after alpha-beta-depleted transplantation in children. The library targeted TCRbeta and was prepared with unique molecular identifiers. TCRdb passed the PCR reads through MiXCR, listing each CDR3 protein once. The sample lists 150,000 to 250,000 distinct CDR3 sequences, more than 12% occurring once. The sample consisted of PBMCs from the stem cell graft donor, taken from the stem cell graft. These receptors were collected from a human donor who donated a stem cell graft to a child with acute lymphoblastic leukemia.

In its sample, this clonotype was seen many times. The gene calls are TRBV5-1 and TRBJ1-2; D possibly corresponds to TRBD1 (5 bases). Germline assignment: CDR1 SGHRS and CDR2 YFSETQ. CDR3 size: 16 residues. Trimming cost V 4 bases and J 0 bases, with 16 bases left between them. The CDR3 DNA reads TGCGCCAGCAGCCCTAAGACAGCGGACCCTAACTATGGCTACACCTTC. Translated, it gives CASSPKTADPNYGYTF.

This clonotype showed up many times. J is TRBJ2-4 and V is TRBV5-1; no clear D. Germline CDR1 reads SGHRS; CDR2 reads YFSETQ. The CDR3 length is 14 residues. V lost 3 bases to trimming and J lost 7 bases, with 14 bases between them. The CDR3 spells CASSSDLPPNIQYF. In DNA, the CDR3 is TGCGCCAGCAGCTCGGACCTACCCCCCAACATTCAGTACTTC. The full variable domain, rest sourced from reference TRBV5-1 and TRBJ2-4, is KAGVTQTPRYLIKTRGQQVTLSCSPISGHRSVSWYQQTPGQGLQFLFEYFSETQRNKGNFPGRFSGRQFSNSRSEMNVSTLELGDSALYLCASSSDLPPNIQYFGAGTRLSVL.

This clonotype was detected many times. The CDR3 DNA sequence: TGCAGCGTTAACCTTGGGACAGGGGCCTATGAAAAACTGTTTTTT. Its translation is CSVNLGTGAYEKLFF. This sequence joins TRBV29-1 and TRBJ1-4; 10 bases agree with TRBD1. V trimming: 5 bases; J trimming: 6 bases; junction bases outside the gene matches: 9. CDR3 length equals 15 residues. In germline, CDR1 is SQVTM, CDR2 ANQGSEA.

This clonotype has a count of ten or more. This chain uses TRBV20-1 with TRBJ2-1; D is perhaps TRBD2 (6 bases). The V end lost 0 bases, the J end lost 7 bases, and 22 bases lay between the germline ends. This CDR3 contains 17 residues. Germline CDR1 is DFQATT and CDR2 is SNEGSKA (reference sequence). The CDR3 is CSARDPRRSGLRNEQFF. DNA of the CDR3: TGCAGTGCTAGAGATCCCCGCAGAAGCGGGCTTCGAAATGAGCAGTTCTTC.

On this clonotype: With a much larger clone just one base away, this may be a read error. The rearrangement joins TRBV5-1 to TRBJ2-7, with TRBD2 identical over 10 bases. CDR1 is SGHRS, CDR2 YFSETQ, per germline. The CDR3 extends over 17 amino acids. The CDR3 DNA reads TGCTCCAGCAGCAGAGAAGGACTAGCGGCTAGCTCCTACGAGCAGTACTTC. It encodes CSSSREGLAASSYEQYF. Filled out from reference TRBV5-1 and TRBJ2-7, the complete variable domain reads KAGVTQTPRYLIKTRGQQVTLSCSPISGHRSVSWYQQTPGQGLQFLFEYFSETQRNKGNFPGRFSGRQFSNSRSEMNVSTLELGDSALYLCSSSREGLAASSYEQYFGPGTRLTVT.

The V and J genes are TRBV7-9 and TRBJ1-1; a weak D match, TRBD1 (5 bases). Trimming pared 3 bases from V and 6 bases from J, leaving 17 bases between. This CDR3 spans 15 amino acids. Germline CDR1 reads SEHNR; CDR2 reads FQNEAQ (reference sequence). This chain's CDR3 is CASSFPTRVFPEAFF. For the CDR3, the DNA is TGTGCCAGCAGCTTCCCTACCAGGGTTTTCCCTGAAGCTTTCTTT.

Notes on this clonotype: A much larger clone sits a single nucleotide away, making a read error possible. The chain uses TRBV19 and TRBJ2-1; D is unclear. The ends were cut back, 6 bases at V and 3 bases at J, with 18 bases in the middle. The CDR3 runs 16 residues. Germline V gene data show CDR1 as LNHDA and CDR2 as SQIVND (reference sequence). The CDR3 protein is CASRPAAWTFYNEQFF. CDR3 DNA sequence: TGTGCCAGTAGACCTGCAGCGTGGACCTTCTACAATGAGCAGTTCTTC.

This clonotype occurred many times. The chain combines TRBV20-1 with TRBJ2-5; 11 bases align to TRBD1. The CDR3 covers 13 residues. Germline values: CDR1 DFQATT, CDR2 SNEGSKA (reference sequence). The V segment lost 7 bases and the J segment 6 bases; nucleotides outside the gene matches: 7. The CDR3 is CSVGTGGAKTQYF. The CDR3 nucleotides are TGCAGTGTGGGGACAGGGGGGGCGAAGACCCAGTACTTC.

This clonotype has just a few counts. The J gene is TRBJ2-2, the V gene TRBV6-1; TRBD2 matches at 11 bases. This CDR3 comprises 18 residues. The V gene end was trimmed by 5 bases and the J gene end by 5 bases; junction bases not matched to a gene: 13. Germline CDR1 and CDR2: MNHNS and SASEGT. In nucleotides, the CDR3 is TGTGCCAGCAGTCGCCGAGGGTTAGCGGGAGGGCGGACCGGGGAGCTGTTTTTT. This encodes CASSRRGLAGGRTGELFF.

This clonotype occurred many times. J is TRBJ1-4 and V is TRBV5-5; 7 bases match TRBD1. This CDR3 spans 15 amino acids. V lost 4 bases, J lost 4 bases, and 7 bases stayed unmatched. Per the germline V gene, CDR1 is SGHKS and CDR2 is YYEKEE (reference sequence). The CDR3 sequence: CASSPRDSNNEKLFF. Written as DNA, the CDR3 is TGTGCCAGCAGCCCCCGGGACAGCAATAATGAAAAACTGTTTTTT.

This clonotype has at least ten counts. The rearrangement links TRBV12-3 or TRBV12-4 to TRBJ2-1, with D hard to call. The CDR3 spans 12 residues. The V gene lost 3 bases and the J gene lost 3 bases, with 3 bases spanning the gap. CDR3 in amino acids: CASSFGYNEQFF. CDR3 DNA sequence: TGTGCCAGCAGTTTCGGCTACAATGAGCAGTTCTTC.

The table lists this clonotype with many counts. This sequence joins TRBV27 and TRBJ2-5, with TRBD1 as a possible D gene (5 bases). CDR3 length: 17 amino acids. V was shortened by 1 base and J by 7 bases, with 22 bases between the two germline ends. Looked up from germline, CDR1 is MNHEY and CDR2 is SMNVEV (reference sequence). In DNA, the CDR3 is TGTGCCAGCAGTTTATTAGACTCGTTAGGGGTCTCGGTGACCCAGTACTTC. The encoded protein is CASSLLDSLGVSVTQYF.

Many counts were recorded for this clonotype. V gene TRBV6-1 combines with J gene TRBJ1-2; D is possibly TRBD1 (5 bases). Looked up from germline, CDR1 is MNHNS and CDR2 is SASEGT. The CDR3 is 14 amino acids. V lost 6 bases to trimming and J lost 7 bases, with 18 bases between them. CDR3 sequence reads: CASSPYRTRGGYTF. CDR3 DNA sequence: TGTGCCAGCAGCCCCTATAGGACACGGGGTGGCTACACCTTC.

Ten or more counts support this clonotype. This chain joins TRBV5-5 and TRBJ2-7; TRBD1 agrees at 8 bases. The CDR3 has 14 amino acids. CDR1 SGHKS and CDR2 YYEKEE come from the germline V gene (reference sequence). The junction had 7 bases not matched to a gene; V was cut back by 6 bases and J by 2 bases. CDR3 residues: CASTGDRRTYEQYF. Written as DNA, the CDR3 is TGTGCCAGCACCGGGGACAGGAGAACCTACGAGCAGTACTTC.

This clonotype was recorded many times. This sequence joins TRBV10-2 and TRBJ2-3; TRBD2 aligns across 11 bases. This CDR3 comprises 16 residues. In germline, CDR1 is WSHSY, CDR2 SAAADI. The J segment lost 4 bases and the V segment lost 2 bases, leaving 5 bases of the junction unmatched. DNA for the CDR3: TGCGCCAGCAGTGAGCCGGGACTAGCGGTAGCAGATACGCAGTATTTT. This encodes CASSEPGLAVADTQYF.

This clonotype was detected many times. Written as DNA, the CDR3 is TGTGCCAGCGGTTTAGGAGGGGGTGACACTGAAGCTTTCTTT. It codes for CASGLGGGDTEAFF. The chain uses TRBV2 and TRBJ1-1; a possible D gene is TRBD1 (6 bases). This CDR3 has 14 residues. The V gene lost 8 bases and the J gene lost 3 bases, with 16 bases spanning the gap. Germline-derived CDR1 and CDR2 are SNHLY and FYNNEI.

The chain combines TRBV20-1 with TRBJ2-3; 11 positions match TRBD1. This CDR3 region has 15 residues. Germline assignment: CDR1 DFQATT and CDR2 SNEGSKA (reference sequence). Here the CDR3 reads CFARTRDRGGDTQYF. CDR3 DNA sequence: TGCTTTGCTAGAACGAGGGACAGGGGGGGAGATACGCAGTATTTT.

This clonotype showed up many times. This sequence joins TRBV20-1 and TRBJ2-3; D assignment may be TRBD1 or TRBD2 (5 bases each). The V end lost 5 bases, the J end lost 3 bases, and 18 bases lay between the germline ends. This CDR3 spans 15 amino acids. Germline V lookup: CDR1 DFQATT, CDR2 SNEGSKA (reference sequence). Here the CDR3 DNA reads TGCAGTGCTCTGCTCCCCGGGGCAGGGACAGATACGCAGTATTTT. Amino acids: CSALLPGAGTDTQYF.

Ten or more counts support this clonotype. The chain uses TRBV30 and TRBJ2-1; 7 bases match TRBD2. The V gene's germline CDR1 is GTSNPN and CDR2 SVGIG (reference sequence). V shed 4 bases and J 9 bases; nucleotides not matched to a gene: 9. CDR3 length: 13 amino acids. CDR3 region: CAWTAAGAGEQFF. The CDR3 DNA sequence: TGTGCCTGGACCGCGGCGGGAGCGGGTGAGCAGTTCTTC.

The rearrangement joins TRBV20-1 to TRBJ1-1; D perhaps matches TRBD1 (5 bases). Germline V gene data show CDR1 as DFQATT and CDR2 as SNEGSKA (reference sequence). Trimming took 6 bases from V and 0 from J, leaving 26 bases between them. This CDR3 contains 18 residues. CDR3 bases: TGCAGTGCGAGCGGGTCCGGATCCTTCCTGGGGGTGAACACTGAAGCTTTCTTT. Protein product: CSASGSGSFLGVNTEAFF.

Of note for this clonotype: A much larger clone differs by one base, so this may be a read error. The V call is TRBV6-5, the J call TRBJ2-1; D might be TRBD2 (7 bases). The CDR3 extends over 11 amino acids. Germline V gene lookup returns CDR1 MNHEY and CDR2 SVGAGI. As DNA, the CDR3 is TGTGCCAGCAGAGGGGGGGATGACCAGTTCTTC. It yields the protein CASRGGDDQFF.

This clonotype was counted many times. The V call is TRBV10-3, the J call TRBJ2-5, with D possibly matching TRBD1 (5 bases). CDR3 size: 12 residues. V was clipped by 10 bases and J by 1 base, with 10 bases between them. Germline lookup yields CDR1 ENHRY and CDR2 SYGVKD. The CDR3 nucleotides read TGTGCCACCCGAGACAGCCAAGAGACCCAGTACTTC. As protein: CATRDSQETQYF.

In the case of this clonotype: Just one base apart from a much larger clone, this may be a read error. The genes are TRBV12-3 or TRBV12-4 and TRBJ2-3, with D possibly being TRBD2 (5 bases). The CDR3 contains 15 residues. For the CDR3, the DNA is TGTGCCAGCCTGGACTCTCCCGCGAACACAGATCCGCAGTATTTT. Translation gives CASLDSPANTDPQYF.

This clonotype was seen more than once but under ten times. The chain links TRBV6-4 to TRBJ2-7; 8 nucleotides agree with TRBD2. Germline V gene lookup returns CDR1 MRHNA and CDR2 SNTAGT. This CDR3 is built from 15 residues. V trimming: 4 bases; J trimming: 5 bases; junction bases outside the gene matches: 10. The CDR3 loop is CASSASASGFDEQYF. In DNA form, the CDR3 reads TGTGCCAGCAGTGCCTCGGCTAGCGGGTTTGACGAGCAGTACTTC.

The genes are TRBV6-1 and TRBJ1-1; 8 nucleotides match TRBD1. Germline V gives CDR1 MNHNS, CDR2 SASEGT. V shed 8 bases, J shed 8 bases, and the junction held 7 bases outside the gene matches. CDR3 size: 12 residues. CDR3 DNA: TGTGCCAGCCATTACTGGACAGGGGAAGCTTTCTTT. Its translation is CASHYWTGEAFF.

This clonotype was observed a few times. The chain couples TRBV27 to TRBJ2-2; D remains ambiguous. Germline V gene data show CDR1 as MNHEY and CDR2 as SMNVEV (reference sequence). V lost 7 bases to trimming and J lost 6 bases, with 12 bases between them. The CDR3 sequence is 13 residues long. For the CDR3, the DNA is TGTGCCAGCACCCCCGGGTTCGCCGGGGAGCTGTTTTTT. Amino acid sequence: CASTPGFAGELFF.